This T cell receptor (beta chain) came from a study of CD8+CD57+ T cells in acquired aplastic anemia. Study-level background: Sorted CD4+ and CD8+ cells yielded DNA averaging approximately 3 ug. In CD4+ cells, healthy donors produced an average of around 10 million reads.

Genomic DNA, serving as template, underwent TCR beta VDJ and CDR3 profiling. TCRdb itself ran the reads through MiXCR, one entry per CDR3 protein. Among about 190,000 distinct CDR3 sequences listed, around half were seen once. The CDR3 has 15 residues. Per the germline V gene, CDR1 is MNHNS and CDR2 is SASEGT. The V gene lost 1 base and the J gene lost 7 bases, with 11 bases spanning the gap. This sequence joins TRBV6-1 and TRBJ2-6; D remains ambiguous. The receptor was isolated from a human donor in good health, serving as a control. Sequences were obtained from sorted CD4+, CD8+, or CD8+CD57+ T cells (not recorded which) from PBMCs. The CDR3 is CASSEVYWGANVLTF. For the CDR3, the DNA is TGTGCCAGCAGTGAAGTATACTGGGGAGCCAACGTCCTGACTTTC.